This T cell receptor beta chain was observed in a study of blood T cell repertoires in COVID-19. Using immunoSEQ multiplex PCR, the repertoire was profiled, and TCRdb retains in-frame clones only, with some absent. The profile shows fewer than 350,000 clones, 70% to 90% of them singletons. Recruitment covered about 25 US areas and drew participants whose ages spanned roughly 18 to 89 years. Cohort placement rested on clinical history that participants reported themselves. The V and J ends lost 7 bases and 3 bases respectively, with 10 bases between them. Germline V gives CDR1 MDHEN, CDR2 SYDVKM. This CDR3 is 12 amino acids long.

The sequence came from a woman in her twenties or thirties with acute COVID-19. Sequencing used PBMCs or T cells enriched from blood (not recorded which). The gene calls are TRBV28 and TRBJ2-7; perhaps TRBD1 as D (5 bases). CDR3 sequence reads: CASTLDSYEQYF. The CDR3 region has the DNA TGTGCCAGCACACTCGACAGCTACGAGCAGTACTTC. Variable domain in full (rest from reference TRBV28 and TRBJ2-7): DVKVTQSSRYLVKRTGEKVFLECVQDMDHENMFWYRQDPGLGLRLIYFSYDVKMKEKGDIPEGYSVSREKKERFSLILESASTNQTSMYLCASTLDSYEQYFGPGTRLTVT.